This T cell receptor beta chain came from a study of CD8 T cells in Susac syndrome. The RNA, about 0.45 to 1 ug, was put through reverse transcription using random hexamers. In TCRdb, the immunoSEQ multiplex PCR reads were re-called with MiXCR into one record per CDR3 protein. This table holds around 71,000 distinct CDR3 sequences, nearly 96% found once. The germline V gene encodes CDR1 MGHRA and CDR2 YSYEKL. Trimming removed 1 base at V and 2 bases at J, with 16 bases between. CDR3 length: 17 residues. This clonotype was seen only once. What was sequenced was CD4+ T cells from PBMCs. The chain recombines TRBV4-1 with TRBJ2-3; D not certain. The clonotype originates from a human donor with multiple sclerosis. Here the CDR3 reads CASSQVVGPRPTDTQYF. In nucleotides, the CDR3 is TGCGCCAGCAGCCAAGTGGTTGGGCCCAGGCCCACAGATACGCAGTATTTT.